Here is one T cell receptor beta chain with its context. This entry belongs to a study of CD8+ T cells in alopecia areata. Trimming left V 5 bases short and J 2 bases short, with 9 bases between. This CDR3 spans 13 amino acids. Germline CDR1 reads SGHDT; CDR2 reads YYEEEE. cDNA prepared by RNA extraction and subsequent reverse transcription served as the template for sequencing. Here immunoSEQ multiplex PCR was the method, and the copy in TCRdb shows in-frame clones only, minus some. The repertoire includes around 140,000 clones, 45% to 60% of them detected once, and 15% sits in the top ten. Treatment indicated: oral pan-JAK inhibitor, 5-10 mg twice daily.

Sample: CD8+ T cells sorted from blood, taken at week 4, from a patient treated with tofacitinib. The rearrangement links TRBV5-6 to TRBJ2-3, with D unresolved. The TCR sequence derives from a human donor with alopecia areata. In DNA, the CDR3 is TGTGCCAGCAGTTCCGTGGACACAGATACGCAGTATTTT. The encoded protein is CASSSVDTDTQYF. The variable domain in full, with the rest retrieved from reference TRBV5-6 and TRBJ2-3, is DAGVTQSPTHLIKTRGQQVTLRCSPKSGHDTVSWYQQALGQGPQFIFQYYEEEERQRGNFPDRFSGHQFPNYSSELNVNALLLGDSALYLCASSSVDTDTQYFGPGTRLTVL.